This T cell receptor (beta chain) was obtained from a study of blood T cell repertoires in COVID-19. The overall study: Samples representing acute and convalescent COVID-19 were sourced from the United States, Italy and Spain. From T cells, B-cell-depleted T cells, or PBMCs came the material, which was cDNA or gDNA.

Original data processing: Reference gene primer amplification yielded estimated nucleated cell counts. Clones were read by immunoSEQ multiplex PCR, and TCRdb kept only the in-frame ones, dropping some. V, J and clone size are those of that table, while D and trimming were read from the DNA. The table has about 140,000 clones, around 88% seen once; the top ten hold more than 1.5%. The sequenced sample consisted of peripheral blood. The source of this sequence is a woman in her sixties with acute or convalescent COVID-19.

The CDR3 is CASRGQGGTGELFF. In DNA form, the CDR3 reads TGTGCCAGCAGAGGACAGGGCGGGACCGGGGAGCTGTTTTTT. The V and J genes are TRBV6-6 and TRBJ2-2, with 8 nucleotides matching TRBD1. Germline assignment: CDR1 MNHNY and CDR2 SVGAGI (reference sequence). V lost 6 bases and J lost 5; bases outside the gene matches: 5. The CDR3 totals 14 residues.